One T cell receptor (beta chain) is described in this entry. Its cognate antigen is unknown. Alopecia areata patients gave lesional scalp punch biopsies and peripheral blood samples. Sorting of CD4+ and CD8+ T cells was performed on PBMCs. This sample stems from a study of CD8+ T cells in alopecia areata. Extracted RNA was reverse transcribed, and the resulting cDNA served as sequencing template. The method was immunoSEQ multiplex PCR; TCRdb's version includes in-frame clones alone and lacks a portion of them. The sample has 120,000 or so clones; 45% to 50% are singletons. The CDR3 is 10 amino acids. In germline, CDR1 is SQVTM, CDR2 ANQGSEA. Trimming stripped 4 bases from V and 3 bases from J, with 4 bases between. Study conclusions and caveats: In patients, TCRs were shared less clearly than in mice, and HLA may possibly be involved. Compared with normal scalp, lesional scalp had higher clonality and more expanded CD8+ clones.

The sequenced material came from NKG2D-low CD8+ T cells sorted from blood. This rearrangement joins TRBV29-1 to TRBJ2-7; D remains ambiguous. The TCR sequence derives from a human donor with alopecia areata. CDR3 amino acids: CSVADYEQYF. The DNA for the CDR3 is TGCAGCGTTGCTGACTACGAGCAGTACTTC.